The clone carrying this T cell receptor beta chain has a count of ten or more. The sample belongs to a study of Graves' ophthalmopathy and Graves' hyperthyroidism. Background on the study: Before any treatment, peripheral blood was taken at the initial diagnosis.

RNA served as the template for amplifying TCR beta CDR3 regions. Scientists carried out first-round RT-PCR using HTBI primers and then a second-round multiplex PCR. TCRdb reprocessed the multiplex PCR reads with MiXCR, giving one entry per CDR3 protein. The table lists about 180,000 distinct CDR3 sequences, over 35% of them singletons, with 4.5% to 6% in the top ten. A duration under 3 months, NOSPECS ≥4, CAS ≥3 and moderate-to-severe activity characterized the donors with ophthalmopathy. The V and J ends lost 5 bases and 2 bases respectively, with 18 bases between them. This CDR3 has 16 amino acids.

V is TRBV12-3 or TRBV12-4 and J is TRBJ1-1; D perhaps matches TRBD1 (5 bases). This receptor was identified in a woman aged 35 to 49 with Graves' ophthalmopathy. The source material was peripheral blood. The CDR3 region is CASSPTGTGGNTEAFF. Here the CDR3 DNA reads TGTGCCAGCAGTCCAACCGGGACGGGGGGAAACACTGAAGCTTTCTTT.